The source of this T cell receptor beta chain is a study of blood T cells in healthy people across ages (dated by TCRdb to between 2014 and 2017). Context from the whole study: Template switching captured roughly one uniquely barcoded TCR beta cDNA molecule per two T cells in model experiments. Using deep sequencing normalized with unique cDNA molecular identifiers, the study measured how TCR beta repertoire diversity changes with age. The donors were divided into four age groups: young (average approximately 17 years), middle-aged (approximately 42), aged (about 62) and long-lived (about 84). Donors of different ages were randomly distributed across sequencing lanes to avoid experimental bias. Two additional independent replicas of 1 million unique cDNA reads from the same blood draw were analyzed for two donors (one aged 18 to 30 and one aged 80 or older).

Results the study describes overall, beyond this receptor: Estimates of total diversity based on one million sequenced T cells were considered lower bounds and underestimates. As age increased, observed TCR beta diversity per million T cells dropped in a roughly linear way, and a significant reduction was already evident by age approximately 40. A strong correlation was found between observed TCR beta diversity and the percentage of naive T cells measured by flow cytometry. Because donor CMV infection status was unknown, age-related changes in expanded clonotypes were potentially confounded. The long-lived group showed more naive CD4+ T cells, fewer expanded clones and increased TCR diversity than the aged group, suggesting age selection. Bulk unsorted PBMC profiling prevented conclusive comparison of naive and antigen-experienced compartments.

A note on this clonotype: The antigen this receptor binds is unknown. Base qualities are not provided; no much larger clone lies one nucleotide away.

The library was produced with 5' RACE. Data came from an Illumina HiSeq 2500. A second PCR of about 6 to 12 cycles was run with a J-beta primer mix and a sample-barcoded 5' primer. Each TCR beta cDNA molecule received a unique molecular identifier from a template-switch 5' adaptor carrying 12 random nucleotides. Each sample yielded at least 3 million CDR3-containing paired-end reads. First-strand cDNA synthesis was performed from all RNA using the Mint cDNA synthesis kit, with priming by a TRBC-specific oligonucleotide. Following uracil-DNA glycosylase treatment, a first 18-cycle PCR with universal primers M1SS and BC2_uni_R was performed on all cDNA. Concerning the study's data processing: Each sample was normalized by randomly selecting 1 million high-quality reads, each carrying a distinct molecular identifier. Instead of being binned into consensus sequences, reads with shared molecular identifiers were discarded. MiTCR, set to a Q25 quality threshold and the strictest error-elimination algorithm, was used for CDR3 identification, clonotype clustering and error correction. A nonparametric unseen species model with Euler transformation was used to estimate lower-bound total TCR beta diversity. TCRdb handled the public reads itself, with Q25 trimming in fastp and clone calling in MiXCR, and kept productive beta chains. Rows merge per CDR3 protein into single entries with the most common DNA and genes. TCRdb assigned the V and J calls; the authors' analysis was not used. The sample table contains 780,000 or so distinct CDR3 sequences; only one count was recorded for 45% to 70% of them. Of the sample, approximately 24% is held by the ten largest clones.

The roughly 39 donors, aged roughly 6 to 95 years, were systemically healthy Caucasian individuals from Russia. Roughly 10 milliliters of peripheral blood were drawn from each donor into EDTA-treated Vacutainer tubes. Ficoll-Paque density-gradient centrifugation was used to isolate PBMCs, with at least 7 million per sample. Total RNA, at least 6 micrograms per sample, was extracted from PBMCs with Trizol reagent. The percentages of naive CD45RAhigh/CD27high T cells were determined by flow cytometry on a PBMC aliquot from every donor. The CDR3 covers 15 residues, taking in both the cysteine and the phenylalanine. The read is trimmed to its CDR3 DNA, 45 bases read in frame from base 1. CDR1 and CDR2 were assigned from the germline V gene as MDHEN and SYDVKM. V and J are trimmed by 10 bases and 0 bases, and the gene matches miss 12 bases of the junction.

Sequencing input: blood. Recombination connected TRBV28 to TRBJ2-7; the central 7 bases match TRBD1. This receptor was identified in a man aged 35 to 55 in good health. The DNA sequence follows: TGTGCCACCAGAGGAGCCGGGACAGTCTCCTACGAGCAGTACTTC. It codes for CATRGAGTVSYEQYF.